This T cell receptor beta chain was captured by sequencing in a study of cytomegalovirus exposure and HLA in healthy donors. The CDR3 is 13 amino acids. From germline, CDR1 is SGHTA and CDR2 FQGTGA. V gave up 2 bases and J gave up 4 bases, with 8 bases separating them. The PCR was carried out with 60 Vbeta primers and 13 Jbeta primers. Here immunoSEQ multiplex PCR was the method, and the copy in TCRdb shows in-frame clones only, minus some. The sample carries under 250,000 clones, roughly 82% recorded once. A note on this clone: Its antigen is unidentified.

Notes on the study in general: In a later analysis, DRB1 alleles had the most associated TCRs; HLA-C alleles the fewest. Relative to equally common others, HLA-associated TCR beta chains showed greater clonal expansion in a later analysis.

The sequencing sample was made of PBMCs. The source of this sequence is a man between 40 and 49 years old in good health and CMV-seropositive. V is TRBV7-3 and J is TRBJ1-1, with D perhaps matching TRBD1 (5 bases). The CDR3 loop reads CASSLGASTEAFF. CDR3 nucleotide sequence: TGTGCCAGCAGCTTAGGGGCCAGCACTGAAGCTTTCTTT.